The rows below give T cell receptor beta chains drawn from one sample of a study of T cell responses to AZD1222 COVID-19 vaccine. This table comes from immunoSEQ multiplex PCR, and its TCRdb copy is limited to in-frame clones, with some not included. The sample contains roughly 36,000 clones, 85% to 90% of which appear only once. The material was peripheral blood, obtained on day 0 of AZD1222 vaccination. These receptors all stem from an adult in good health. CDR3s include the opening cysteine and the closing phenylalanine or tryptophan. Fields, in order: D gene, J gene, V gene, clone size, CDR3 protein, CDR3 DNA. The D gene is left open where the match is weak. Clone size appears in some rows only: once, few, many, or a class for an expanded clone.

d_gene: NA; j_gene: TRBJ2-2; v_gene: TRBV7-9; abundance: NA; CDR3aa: CASLGRNTGELFF; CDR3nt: TGTGCCAGCCTGGGCAGGAACACCGGGGAGCTGTTTTTT
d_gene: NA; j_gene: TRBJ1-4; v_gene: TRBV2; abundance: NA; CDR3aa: CASRIRGMANEKLFF; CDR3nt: TGTGCCAGCAGAATCAGGGGTATGGCTAATGAAAAACTGTTTTTT
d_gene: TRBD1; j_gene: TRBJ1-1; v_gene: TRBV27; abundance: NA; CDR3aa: CASGWDSTEAFF; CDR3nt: TGTGCCAGCGGATGGGACAGCACTGAAGCTTTCTTT
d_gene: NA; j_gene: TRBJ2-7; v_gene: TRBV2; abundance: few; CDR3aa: CASSVGLLDSLEEQYF; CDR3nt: TGTGCCAGCAGTGTAGGTCTGCTCGACTCGCTAGAGGAGCAGTACTTC
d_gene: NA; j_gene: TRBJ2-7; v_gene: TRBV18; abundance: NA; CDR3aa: CASSPGKGSYEQYF; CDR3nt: TGTGCCAGCTCACCGGGAAAAGGGTCCTACGAGCAGTACTTC
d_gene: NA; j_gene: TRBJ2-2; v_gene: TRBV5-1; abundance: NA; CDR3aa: CASSPAGPNTGELFF; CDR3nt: TGCGCCAGCAGCCCCGCCGGCCCGAACACCGGGGAGCTGTTTTTT
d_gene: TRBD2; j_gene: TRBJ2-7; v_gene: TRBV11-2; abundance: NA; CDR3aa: CASSRDSGSSYEQYF; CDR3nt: TGTGCCAGCAGCCGGGATAGCGGGAGCTCCTACGAGCAGTACTTC
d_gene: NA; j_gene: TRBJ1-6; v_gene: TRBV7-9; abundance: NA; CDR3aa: CASSLGQSPLHF; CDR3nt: TGTGCCAGCAGCCTGGGGCAGTCACCCCTCCACTTT
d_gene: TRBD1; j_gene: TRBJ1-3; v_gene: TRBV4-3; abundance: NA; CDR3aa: CASAPGGQSINTIYF; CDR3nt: TGCGCCAGCGCCCCTGGGGGACAGTCTATAAACACCATATATTTT
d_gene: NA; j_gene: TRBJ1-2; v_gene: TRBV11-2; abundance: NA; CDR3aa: CASSLNGYGYTF; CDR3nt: TGTGCCAGCAGCTTAAACGGCTATGGCTACACCTTC
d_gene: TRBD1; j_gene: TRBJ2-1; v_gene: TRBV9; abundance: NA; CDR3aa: CASTPRDRSYNEQFF; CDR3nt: TGTGCCAGCACACCGAGGGACAGGTCCTACAATGAGCAGTTCTTC
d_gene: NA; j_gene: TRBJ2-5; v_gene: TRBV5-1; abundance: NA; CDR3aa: CASSLAGKGETQYF; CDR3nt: TGCGCCAGCAGCTTGGCCGGCAAGGGGGAGACCCAGTACTTC
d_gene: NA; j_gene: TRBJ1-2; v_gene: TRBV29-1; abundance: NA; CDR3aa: CSVEPRGGSYGYTF; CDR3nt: TGCAGCGTTGAGCCGCGGGGCGGGAGCTATGGCTACACCTTC
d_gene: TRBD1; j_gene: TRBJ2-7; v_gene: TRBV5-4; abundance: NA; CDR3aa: CASSLPGTGLSYEQYF; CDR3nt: TGTGCCAGCAGCTTGCCCGGGACAGGTCTCAGCTACGAGCAGTACTTC
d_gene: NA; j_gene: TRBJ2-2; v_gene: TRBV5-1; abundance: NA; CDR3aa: CASRPWGGSSITSGELFF; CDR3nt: TGCGCCAGCAGGCCCTGGGGCGGTTCTTCTATCACCTCCGGGGAGCTGTTTTTT
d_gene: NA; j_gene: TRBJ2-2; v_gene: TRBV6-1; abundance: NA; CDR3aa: CASSETVERGAGELFF; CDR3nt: TGTGCCAGCAGTGAGACGGTGGAACGTGGGGCCGGGGAGCTGTTTTTT
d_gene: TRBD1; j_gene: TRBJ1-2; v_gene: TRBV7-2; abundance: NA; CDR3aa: CASSLGTGLLYGYTF; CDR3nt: TGTGCCAGCAGCTTAGGGACAGGGCTGCTCTATGGCTACACCTTC
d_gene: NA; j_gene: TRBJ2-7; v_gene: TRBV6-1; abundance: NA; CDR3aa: CASSEAPRTYEQYF; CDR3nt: TGTGCCAGCAGTGAAGCTCCCCGGACCTACGAGCAGTACTTC
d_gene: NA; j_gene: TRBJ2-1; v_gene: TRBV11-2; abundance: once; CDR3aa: CASSLAVGEQFF; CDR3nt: TGTGCCAGCAGCTTAGCGGTGGGGGAGCAGTTCTTC
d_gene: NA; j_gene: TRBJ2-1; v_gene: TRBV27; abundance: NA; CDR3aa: CASSAGVYNEQFF; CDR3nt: TGTGCCAGCAGTGCCGGGGTTTACAATGAGCAGTTCTTC
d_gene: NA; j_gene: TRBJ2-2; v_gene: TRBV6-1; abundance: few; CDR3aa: CASSDNPGEAGELFF; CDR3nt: TGTGCCAGCAGTGATAATCCAGGGGAGGCCGGGGAGCTGTTTTTT
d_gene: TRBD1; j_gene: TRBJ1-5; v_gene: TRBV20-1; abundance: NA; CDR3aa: CSASTGGRQPQHF; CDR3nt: TGCAGTGCGAGTACAGGGGGGAGGCAGCCCCAGCATTTT
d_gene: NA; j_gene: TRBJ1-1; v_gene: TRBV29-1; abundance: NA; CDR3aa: CSVASVLNTEAFF; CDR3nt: TGCAGCGTTGCATCGGTATTGAACACTGAAGCTTTCTTT
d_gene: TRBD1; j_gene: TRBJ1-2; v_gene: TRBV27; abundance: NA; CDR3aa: CASRLRGQGESYGYTF; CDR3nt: TGTGCCAGCAGACTTCGAGGACAGGGCGAAAGCTATGGCTACACCTTC
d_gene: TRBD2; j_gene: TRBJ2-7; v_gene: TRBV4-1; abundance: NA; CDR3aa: CASSLGSSGTSVDEQYF; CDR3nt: TGCGCCAGCAGCCTCGGGTCTTCCGGGACTAGTGTCGACGAGCAGTACTTC
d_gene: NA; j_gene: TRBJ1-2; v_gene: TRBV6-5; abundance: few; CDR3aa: CASYQSRDGYTF; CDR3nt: TGTGCCAGTTATCAGTCTAGGGATGGCTACACCTTC
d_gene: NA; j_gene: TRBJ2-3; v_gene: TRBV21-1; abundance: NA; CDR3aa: CASGDRGADTQYF; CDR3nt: TGTGCCTCGGGGGACAGGGGTGCAGATACGCAGTATTTT
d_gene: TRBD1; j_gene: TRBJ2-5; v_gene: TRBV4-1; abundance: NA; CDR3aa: CASSQGQGRETQYF; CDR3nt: TGCGCCAGCAGCCAAGGACAGGGCCGAGAGACCCAGTACTTC
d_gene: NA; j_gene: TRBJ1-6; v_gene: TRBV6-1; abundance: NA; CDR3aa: CASSESWWNSPLHF; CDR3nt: TGTGCCAGCAGTGAGTCGTGGTGGAATTCACCCCTCCACTTT
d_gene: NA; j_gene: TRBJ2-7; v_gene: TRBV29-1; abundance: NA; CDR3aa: CSVVPPSRGEEQYF; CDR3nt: TGCAGCGTTGTGCCCCCGTCCAGGGGTGAGGAGCAGTACTTC
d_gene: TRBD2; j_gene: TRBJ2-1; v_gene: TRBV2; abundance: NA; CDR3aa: CASVRRGEWKNEQFF; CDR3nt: TGTGCCAGCGTCAGGCGGGGGGAATGGAAAAATGAGCAGTTCTTC
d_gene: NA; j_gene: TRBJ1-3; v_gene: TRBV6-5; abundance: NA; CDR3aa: CATRREGHSGNTIYF; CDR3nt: TGTGCCACCAGAAGGGAGGGACACTCTGGAAACACCATATATTTT
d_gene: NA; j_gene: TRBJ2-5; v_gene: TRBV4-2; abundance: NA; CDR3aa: CASSQLEGGMGTQYF; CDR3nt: TGTGCCAGCAGCCAGCTGGAGGGGGGCATGGGGACCCAGTACTTC
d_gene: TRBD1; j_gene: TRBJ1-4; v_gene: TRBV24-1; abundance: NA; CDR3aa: CATSDFGQGDEKLFF; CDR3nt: TGTGCCACCAGCGATTTCGGACAGGGGGATGAAAAACTGTTTTTT
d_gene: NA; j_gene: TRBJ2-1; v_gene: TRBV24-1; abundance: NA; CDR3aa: CATSDRASSYNEQFF; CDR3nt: TGTGCCACCAGTGATAGGGCTAGCTCCTACAATGAGCAGTTCTTC
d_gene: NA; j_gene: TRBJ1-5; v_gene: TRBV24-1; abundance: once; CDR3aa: CATSDLQTNQPQHF; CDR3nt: TGTGCCACCAGTGATTTACAGACTAATCAGCCCCAGCATTTT